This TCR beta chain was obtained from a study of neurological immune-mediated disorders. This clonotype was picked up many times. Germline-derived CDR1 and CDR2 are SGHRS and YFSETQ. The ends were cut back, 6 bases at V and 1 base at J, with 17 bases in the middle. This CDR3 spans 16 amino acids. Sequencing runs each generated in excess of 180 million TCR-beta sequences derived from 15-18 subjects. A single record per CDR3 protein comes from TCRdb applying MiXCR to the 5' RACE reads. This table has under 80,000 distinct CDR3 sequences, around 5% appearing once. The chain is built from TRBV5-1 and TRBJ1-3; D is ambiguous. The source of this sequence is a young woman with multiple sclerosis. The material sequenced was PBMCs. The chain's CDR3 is CASTREPPGSGNTIYF. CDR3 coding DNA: TGCGCCAGCACCCGCGAACCCCCCGGGTCTGGAAACACCATATATTTT.